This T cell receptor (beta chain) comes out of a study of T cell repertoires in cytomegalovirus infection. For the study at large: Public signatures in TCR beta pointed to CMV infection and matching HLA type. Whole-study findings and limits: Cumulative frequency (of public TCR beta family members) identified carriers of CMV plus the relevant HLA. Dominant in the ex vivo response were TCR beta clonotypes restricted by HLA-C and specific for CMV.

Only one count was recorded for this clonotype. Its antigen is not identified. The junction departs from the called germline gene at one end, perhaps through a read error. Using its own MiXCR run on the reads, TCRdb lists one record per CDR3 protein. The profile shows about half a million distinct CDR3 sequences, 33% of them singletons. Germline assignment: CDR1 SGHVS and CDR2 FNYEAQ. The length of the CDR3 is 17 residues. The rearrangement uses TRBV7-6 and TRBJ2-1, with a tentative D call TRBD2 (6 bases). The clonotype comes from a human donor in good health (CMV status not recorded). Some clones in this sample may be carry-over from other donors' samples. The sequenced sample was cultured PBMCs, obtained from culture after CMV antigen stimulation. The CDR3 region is CGSSEEKSGRPYNEQFF. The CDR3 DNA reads TGTGGCAGCAGCGAAGAAAAGTCCGGGAGACCCTACAATGAGCAGTTCTTC.